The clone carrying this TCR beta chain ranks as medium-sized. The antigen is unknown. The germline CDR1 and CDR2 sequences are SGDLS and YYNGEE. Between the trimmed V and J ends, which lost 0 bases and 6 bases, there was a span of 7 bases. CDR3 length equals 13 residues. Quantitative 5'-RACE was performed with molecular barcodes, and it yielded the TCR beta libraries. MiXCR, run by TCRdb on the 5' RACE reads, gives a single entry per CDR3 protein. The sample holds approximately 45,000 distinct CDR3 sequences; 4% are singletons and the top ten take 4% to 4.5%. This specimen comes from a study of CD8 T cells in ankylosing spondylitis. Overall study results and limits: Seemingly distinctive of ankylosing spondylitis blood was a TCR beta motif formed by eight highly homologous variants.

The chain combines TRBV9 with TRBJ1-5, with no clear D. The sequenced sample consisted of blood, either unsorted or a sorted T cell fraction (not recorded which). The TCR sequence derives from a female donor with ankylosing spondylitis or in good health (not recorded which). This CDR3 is CASSVGEGQPQHF. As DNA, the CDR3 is TGTGCCAGCAGCGTAGGGGAGGGTCAGCCCCAGCATTTT.